Detailed here is one T cell receptor beta chain. This record belongs to a study of blood T cell repertoires in COVID-19. Study-wide context: There were acute and convalescent COVID-19 samples, and they came from the United States, Italy and Spain.

Per the original methods: Amplification with reference gene primers provided the estimates of nucleated cell counts. Libraries were prepared by immunoSEQ multiplex PCR; TCRdb keeps only in-frame clonotypes and omits some of them. V and J calls and clone size come straight from that table; D and trimming were deduced from the DNA. The data show 230,000 or so clones, with 80% seen just once and approximately 5% held by the top ten. Germline CDR1 reads LNHDA; CDR2 reads SQIVND (reference sequence). V was pared by 6 bases and J by 3 bases, with 8 bases of the junction left unmatched. CDR3 length: 15 amino acids.

Sequencing was carried out using peripheral blood. The chain combines TRBV19 with TRBJ1-5, with TRBD1 identical over 7 bases. This sequence was found in a human donor in a cohort sampled during active COVID-19. CDR3 in DNA: TGTGCCAGTAGACCAGACAGGGACCCCAATCAGCCCCAGCATTTT. Protein product: CASRPDRDPNQPQHF. The full variable domain, completed using reference TRBV19 and TRBJ1-5, is DGGITQSPKYLFRKEGQNVTLSCEQNLNHDAMYWYRQDPGQGLRLIYYSQIVNDFQKGDIAEGYSVSREKKESFPLTVTSAQKNPTAFYLCASRPDRDPNQPQHFGDGTRLSIL.